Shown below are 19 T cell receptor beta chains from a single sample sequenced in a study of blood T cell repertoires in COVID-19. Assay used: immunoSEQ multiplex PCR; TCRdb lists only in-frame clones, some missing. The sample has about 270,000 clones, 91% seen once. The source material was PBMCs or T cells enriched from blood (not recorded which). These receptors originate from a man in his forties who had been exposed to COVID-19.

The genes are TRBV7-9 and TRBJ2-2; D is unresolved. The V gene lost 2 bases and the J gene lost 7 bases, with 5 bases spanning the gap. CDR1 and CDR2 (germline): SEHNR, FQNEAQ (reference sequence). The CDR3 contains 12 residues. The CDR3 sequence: CASSLIGGELFF. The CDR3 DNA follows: TGTGCCAGCAGCTTAATCGGCGGGGAGCTGTTTTTT.

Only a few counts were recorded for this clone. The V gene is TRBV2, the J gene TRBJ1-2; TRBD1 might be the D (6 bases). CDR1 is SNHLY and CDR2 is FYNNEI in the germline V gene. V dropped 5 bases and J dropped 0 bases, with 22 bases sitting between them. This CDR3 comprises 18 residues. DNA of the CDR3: TGTGCCAGCAGTACGGTCGGGGGGCCTGCTACTACTAACTATGGCTACACCTTC. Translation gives CASSTVGGPATTNYGYTF.

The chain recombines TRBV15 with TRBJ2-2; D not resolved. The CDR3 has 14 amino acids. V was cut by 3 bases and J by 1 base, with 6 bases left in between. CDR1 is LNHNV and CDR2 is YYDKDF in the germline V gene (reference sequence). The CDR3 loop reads CATSSSVNTGELFF. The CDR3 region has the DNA TGTGCCACCAGCAGCTCCGTGAACACCGGGGAGCTGTTTTTT.

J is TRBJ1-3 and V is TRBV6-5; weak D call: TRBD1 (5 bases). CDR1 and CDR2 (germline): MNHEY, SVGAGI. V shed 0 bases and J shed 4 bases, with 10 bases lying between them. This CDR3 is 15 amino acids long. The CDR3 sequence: CASSYSSRGGNTIYF. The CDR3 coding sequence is TGTGCCAGCAGTTACTCGAGCCGGGGGGGAAACACCATATATTTT.

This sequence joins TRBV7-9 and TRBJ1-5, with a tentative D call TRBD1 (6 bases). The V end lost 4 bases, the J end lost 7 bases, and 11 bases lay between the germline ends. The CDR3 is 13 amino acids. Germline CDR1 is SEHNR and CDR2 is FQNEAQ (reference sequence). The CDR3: CASSSAGDQPQHF. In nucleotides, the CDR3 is TGTGCCAGCAGCTCCGCAGGGGACCAGCCCCAGCATTTT.

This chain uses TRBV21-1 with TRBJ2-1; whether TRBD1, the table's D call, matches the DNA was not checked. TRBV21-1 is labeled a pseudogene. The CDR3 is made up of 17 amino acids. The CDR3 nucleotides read TGTGCCAGCAGCAAGACAGGGGCCATCCTCTCCTACAATGAGCAGTTCTTC. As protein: CASSKTGAILSYNEQFF.

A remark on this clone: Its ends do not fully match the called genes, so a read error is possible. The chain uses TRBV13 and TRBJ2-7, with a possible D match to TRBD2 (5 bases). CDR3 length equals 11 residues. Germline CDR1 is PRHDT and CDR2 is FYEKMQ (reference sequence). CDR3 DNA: TGTGCCAGCAGCTTAGGGCGGGTATTGCACTTC. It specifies CASSLGRVLHF.

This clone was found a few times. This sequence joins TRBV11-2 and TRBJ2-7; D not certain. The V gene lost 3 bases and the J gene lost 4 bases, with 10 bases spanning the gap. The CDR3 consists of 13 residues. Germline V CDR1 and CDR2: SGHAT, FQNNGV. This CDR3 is CASSFGATYEQYF. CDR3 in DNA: TGTGCCAGCAGCTTCGGAGCAACTTACGAGCAGTACTTC.

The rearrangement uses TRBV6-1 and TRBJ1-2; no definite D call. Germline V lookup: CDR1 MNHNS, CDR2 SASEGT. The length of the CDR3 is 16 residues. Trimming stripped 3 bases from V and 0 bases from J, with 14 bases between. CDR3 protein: CASSDIGGGSNYGYTF. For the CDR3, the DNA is TGTGCCAGCAGTGATATTGGTGGCGGATCTAACTATGGCTACACCTTC.

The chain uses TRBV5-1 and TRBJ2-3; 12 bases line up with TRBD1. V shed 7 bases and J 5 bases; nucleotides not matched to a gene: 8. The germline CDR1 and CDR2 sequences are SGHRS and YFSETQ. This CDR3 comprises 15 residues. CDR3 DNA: TGCGCCAGCGGCGGTGGGACAGGGGGCGTAGATACGCAGTATTTT. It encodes CASGGGTGGVDTQYF.

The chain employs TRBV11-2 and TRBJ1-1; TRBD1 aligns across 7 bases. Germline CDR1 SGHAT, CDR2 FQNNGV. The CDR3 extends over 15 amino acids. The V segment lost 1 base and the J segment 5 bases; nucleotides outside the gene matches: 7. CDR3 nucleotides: TGTGCCAGCAGCTTAGCCCCAGGGGGAGAGACTGAAGCTTTCTTT. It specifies CASSLAPGGETEAFF.

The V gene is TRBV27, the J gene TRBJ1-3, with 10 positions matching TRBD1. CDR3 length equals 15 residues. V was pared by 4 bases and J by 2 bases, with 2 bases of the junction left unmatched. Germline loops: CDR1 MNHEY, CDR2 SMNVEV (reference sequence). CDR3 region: CASSSGTGAGNTIYF. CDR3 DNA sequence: TGTGCCAGCAGTTCTGGGACAGGGGCTGGAAACACCATATATTTT.

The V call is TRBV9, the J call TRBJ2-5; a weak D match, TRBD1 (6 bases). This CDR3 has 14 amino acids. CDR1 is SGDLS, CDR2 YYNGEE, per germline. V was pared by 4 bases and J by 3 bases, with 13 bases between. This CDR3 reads CASSKGVPEETQYF. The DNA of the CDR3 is TGTGCCAGCAGCAAGGGGGTACCCGAAGAGACCCAGTACTTC.

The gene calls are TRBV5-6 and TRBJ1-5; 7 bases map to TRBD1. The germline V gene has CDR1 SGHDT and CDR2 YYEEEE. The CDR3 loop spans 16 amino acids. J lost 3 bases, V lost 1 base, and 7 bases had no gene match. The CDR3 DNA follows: TGTGCCAGCAGCTTGTGGCGTGACAGGGTCAATCAGCCCCAGCATTTT. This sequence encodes CASSLWRDRVNQPQHF.

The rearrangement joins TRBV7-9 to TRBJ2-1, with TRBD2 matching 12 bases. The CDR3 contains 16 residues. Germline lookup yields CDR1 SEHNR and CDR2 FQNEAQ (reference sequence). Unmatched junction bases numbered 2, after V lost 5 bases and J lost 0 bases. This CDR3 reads CASSPTSGSSYNEQFF. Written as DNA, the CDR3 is TGTGCCAGCAGCCCGACTAGCGGGAGCTCCTACAATGAGCAGTTCTTC.

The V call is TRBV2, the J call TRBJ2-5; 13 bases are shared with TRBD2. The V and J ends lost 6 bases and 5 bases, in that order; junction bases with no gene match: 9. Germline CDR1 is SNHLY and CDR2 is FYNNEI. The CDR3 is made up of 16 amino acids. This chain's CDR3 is CASRRGTSGTGETQYF. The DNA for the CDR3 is TGTGCCAGCAGGAGGGGGACTAGCGGGACGGGGGAGACCCAGTACTTC.

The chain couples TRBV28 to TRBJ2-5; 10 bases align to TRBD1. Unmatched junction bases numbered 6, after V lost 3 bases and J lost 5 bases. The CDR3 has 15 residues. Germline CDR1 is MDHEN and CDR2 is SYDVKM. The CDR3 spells CASSFGTGDLETQYF. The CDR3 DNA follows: TGTGCCAGCAGTTTCGGGACAGGGGATTTGGAGACCCAGTACTTC.

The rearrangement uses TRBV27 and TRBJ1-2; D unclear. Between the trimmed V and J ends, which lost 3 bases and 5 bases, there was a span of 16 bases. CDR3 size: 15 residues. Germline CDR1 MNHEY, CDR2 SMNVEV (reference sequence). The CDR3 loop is CASSFLQHTLYGYTF. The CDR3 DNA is TGTGCCAGCAGTTTCCTACAGCATACCTTATATGGCTACACCTTC.

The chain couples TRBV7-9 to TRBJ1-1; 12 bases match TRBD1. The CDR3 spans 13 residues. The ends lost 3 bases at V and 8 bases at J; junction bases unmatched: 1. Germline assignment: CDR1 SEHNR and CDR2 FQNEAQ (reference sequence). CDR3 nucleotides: TGTGCCAGCAGCTTCGGGACAGGGGGCGAAGCTTTCTTT. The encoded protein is CASSFGTGGEAFF.